This T cell receptor beta chain was retrieved from a study of neoadjuvant anti-PD-1 for oral cavity cancer. As to time point: after neoadjuvant nivolumab, at surgical resection. Blood cells were analyzed directly, without culture or expansion. TCRdb's table, derived via immunoSEQ multiplex PCR, lists solely in-frame clones and lacks some. The sample carries 6,500 to 8,000 clones, approximately 61% recorded once. The ends were cut back, 5 bases at V and 8 bases at J, with 12 bases in the middle. Germline lookup yields CDR1 SGHAT and CDR2 FQNNGV. The CDR3 extends over 12 amino acids. The sequenced sample was PBMCs, obtained after nivolumab (anti-PD-1) treatment. The TCR originated in a person between 40 and 79 years old with oral cavity squamous cell carcinoma. The chain has TRBV11-2 and TRBJ1-2, with D unresolved. Here the CDR3 reads CASSLRHSGYTF. The CDR3 coding sequence is TGTGCCAGCAGCCTAAGACATAGCGGCTACACCTTC.